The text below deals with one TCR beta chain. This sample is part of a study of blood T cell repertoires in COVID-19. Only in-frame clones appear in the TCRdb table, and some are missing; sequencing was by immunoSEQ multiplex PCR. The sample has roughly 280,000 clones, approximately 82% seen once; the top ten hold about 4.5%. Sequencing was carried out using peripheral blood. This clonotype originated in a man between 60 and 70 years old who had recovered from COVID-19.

CDR3 region: CAWSRERVTGELFF. The CDR3 DNA is TGTGCCTGGAGTAGGGAGAGGGTTACCGGGGAGCTGTTTTTT. The chain is built from TRBV30 and TRBJ2-2; D is possibly TRBD2 (5 bases). This CDR3 has 14 residues. Germline CDR1 is GTSNPN and CDR2 is SVGIG (reference sequence). V was pared by 2 bases and J by 5 bases, with 12 bases between.